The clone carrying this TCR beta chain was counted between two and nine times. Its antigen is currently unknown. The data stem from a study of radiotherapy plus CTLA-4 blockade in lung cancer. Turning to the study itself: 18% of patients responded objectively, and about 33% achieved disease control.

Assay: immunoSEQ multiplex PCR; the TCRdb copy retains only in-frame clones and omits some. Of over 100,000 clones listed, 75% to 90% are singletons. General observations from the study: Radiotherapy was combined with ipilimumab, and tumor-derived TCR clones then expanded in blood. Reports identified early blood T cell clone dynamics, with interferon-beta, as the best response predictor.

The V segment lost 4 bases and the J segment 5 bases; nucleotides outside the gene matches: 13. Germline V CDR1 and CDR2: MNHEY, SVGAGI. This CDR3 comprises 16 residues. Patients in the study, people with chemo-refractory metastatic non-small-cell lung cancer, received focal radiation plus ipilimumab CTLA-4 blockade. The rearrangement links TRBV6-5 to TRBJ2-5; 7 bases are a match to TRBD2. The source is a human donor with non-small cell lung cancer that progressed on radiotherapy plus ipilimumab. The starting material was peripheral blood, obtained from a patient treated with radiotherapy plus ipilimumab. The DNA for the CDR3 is TGTGCCAGCAGTTTACCGGGCCCAGCCGGGGGGGAGACCCAGTACTTC. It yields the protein CASSLPGPAGGETQYF.